The source of this T cell receptor (beta chain) is a study of CD8+CD57+ T cells in acquired aplastic anemia. As for the study in general: The sorted CD4+ and CD8+ cells yielded an average approximately 3.2 ug of DNA.

From germline, CDR1 is GTSNPN and CDR2 SVGIG (reference sequence). The CDR3 covers 14 residues. Trimming cost V 3 bases and J 6 bases; bases outside gene matches: 6. Study outcomes and limitations: Comparison of patients with controls identified nearly 30 shared CD8+ CDR3 sequences.

CD8+CD57+ cell expansion, shown by flow cytometry, had occurred in the patients selected for sequencing. Receipt of therapy had not occurred in any patient by the time of blood sampling. This clonotype was seen a few times. No antigen is known for it. Both TCR beta VDJ combination and CDR3 sequence profiling were carried out. Genomic DNA was the template for this profiling. TCRdb reanalysed the reads using MiXCR and keeps one entry per CDR3 protein. The sample has 260,000 or so distinct CDR3 sequences; 47% are singletons. The receptor comes from a human donor with aplastic anemia. Sample: sorted CD4+, CD8+, or CD8+CD57+ T cells (not recorded which) from PBMCs. The chain is built from TRBV30 and TRBJ1-5; the match to TRBD1 covers 9 bases. CDR3: CAWSPGQGSQPQHF. CDR3 nucleotides: TGTGCCTGGAGCCCGGGACAGGGAAGTCAGCCCCAGCATTTT.